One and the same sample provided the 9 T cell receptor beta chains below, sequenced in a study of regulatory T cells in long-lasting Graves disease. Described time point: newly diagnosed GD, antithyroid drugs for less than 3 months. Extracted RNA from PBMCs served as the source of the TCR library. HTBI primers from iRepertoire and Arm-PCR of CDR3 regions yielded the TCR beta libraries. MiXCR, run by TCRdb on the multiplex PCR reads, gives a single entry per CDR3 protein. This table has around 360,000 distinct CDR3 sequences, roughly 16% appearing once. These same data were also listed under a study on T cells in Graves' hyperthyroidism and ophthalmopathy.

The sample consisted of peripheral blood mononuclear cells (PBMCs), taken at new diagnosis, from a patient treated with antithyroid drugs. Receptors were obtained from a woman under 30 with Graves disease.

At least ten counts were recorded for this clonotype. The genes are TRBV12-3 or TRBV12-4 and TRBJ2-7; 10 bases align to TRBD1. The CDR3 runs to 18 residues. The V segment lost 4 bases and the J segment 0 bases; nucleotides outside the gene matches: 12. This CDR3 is CASSSTGQGISSSYEQYF. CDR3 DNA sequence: TGTGCCAGCAGTTCGACGGGACAGGGGATAAGCAGCTCCTACGAGCAGTACTTC.

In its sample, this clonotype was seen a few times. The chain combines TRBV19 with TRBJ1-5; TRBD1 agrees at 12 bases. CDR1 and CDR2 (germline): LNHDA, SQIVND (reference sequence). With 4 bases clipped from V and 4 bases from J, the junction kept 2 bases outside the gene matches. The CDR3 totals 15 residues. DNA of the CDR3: TGTGCCAGTAGTACGGGACAGGGGGCTAATCAGCCCCAGCATTTT. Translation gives CASSTGQGANQPQHF.

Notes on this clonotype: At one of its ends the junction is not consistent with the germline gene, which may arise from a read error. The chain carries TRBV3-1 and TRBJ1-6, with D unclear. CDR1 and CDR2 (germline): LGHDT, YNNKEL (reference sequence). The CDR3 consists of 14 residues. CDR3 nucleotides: TGTGCCAGCAGCCAGAGGATGGGTAATTCAGCCCTCCACTTT. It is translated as CASSQRMGNSALHF.

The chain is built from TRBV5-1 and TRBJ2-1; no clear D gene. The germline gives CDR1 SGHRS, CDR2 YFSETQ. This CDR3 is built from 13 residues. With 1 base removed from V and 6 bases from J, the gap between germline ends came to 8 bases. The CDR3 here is CASSLTQSNEQFF. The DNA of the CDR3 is TGCGCCAGCAGCTTGACCCAGAGCAATGAGCAGTTCTTC.

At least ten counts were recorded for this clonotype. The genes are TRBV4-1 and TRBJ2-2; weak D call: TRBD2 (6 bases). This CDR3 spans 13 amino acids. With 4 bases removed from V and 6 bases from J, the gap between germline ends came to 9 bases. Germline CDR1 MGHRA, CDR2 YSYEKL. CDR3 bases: TGCGCCAGCAGCCCTCCGGGGGCCGGGGAGCTGTTTTTT. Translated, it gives CASSPPGAGELFF.

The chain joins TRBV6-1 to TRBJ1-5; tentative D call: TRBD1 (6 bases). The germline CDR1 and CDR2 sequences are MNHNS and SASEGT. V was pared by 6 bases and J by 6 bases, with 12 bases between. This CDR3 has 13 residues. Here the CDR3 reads CASSQTGVQPQHF. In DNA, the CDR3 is TGTGCCAGCAGCCAGACAGGAGTTCAGCCCCAGCATTTT.

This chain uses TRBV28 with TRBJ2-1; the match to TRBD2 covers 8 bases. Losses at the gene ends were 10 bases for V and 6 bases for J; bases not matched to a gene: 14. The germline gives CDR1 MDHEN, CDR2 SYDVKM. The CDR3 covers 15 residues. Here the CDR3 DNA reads TGTGCCACCAAACTCCTCCGGGCGGGGGGCAATGAGCAGTTCTTC. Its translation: CATKLLRAGGNEQFF.

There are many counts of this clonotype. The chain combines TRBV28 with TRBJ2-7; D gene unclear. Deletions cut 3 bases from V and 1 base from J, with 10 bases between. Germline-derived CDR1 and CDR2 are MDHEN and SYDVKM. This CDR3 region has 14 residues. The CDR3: CASSFGSVSYEQYF. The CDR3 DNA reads TGTGCCAGCAGTTTTGGCAGCGTTTCCTACGAGCAGTACTTC.

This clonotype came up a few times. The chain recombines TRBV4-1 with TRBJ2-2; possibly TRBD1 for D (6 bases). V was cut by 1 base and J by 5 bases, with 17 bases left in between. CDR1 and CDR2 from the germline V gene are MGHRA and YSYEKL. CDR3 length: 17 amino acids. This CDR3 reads CASSQVRGGTGTGELFF. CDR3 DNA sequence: TGCGCCAGCAGCCAAGTTCGAGGGGGAACGGGAACCGGGGAGCTGTTTTTT.